Listed here is a single T cell receptor (beta chain). Its antigen remains unknown. The sample originates from a study of pediatric ulcerative colitis. General study results and limits: Rectal pinch biopsies may include blood-derived T cells.

During colonoscopy, one to two rectal pinch biopsies were collected. The V segment lost 2 bases and the J segment 1 base; nucleotides outside the gene matches: 9. Per germline, CDR1 SGHTA and CDR2 FQGNSA. The CDR3 spans 18 residues. Assay: immunoSEQ multiplex PCR; the TCRdb copy retains only in-frame clones and omits some. This sample has 35,000 or so clones; about 80% occur once, and the top ten carry about 0.7%. The sequenced sample consisted of gut tissue. The chain combines TRBV7-2 with TRBJ2-5; 11 bases match TRBD2. The origin of this receptor is a boy aged 5-17 years with moderate ulcerative colitis. In nucleotides, the CDR3 is TGTGCCAGCAGCTTACGCGTTAGCGGGGGGGCTGGCCAAGAGACCCAGTACTTC. Translation: CASSLRVSGGAGQETQYF.